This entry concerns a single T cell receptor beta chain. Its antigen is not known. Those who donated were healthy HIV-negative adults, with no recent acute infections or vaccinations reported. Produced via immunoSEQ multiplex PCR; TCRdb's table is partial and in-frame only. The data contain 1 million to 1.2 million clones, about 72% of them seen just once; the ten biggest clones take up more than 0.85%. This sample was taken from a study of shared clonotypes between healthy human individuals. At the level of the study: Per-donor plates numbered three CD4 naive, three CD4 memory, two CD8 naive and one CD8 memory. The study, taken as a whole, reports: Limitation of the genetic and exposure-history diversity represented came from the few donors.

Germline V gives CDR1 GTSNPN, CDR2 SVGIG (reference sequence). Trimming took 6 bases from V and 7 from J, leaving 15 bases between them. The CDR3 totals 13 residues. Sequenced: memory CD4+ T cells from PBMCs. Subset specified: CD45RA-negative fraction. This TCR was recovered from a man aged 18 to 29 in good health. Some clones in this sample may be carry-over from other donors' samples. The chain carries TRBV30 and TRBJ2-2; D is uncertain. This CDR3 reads CACHYFHGGELFF. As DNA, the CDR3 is TGTGCCTGCCACTACTTCCATGGCGGGGAGCTGTTTTTT.